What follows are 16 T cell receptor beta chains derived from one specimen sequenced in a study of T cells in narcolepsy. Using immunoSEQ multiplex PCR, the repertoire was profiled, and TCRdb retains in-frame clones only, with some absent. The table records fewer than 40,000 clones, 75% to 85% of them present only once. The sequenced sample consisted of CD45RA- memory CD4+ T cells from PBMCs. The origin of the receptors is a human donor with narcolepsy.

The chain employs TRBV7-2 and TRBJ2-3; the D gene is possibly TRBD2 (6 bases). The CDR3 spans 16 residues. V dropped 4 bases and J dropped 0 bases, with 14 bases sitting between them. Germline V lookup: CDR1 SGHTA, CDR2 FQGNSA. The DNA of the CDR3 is TGTGCCAGCAGCTCAAGACTAGAGGGTAGCACAGATACGCAGTATTTT. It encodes CASSSRLEGSTDTQYF.

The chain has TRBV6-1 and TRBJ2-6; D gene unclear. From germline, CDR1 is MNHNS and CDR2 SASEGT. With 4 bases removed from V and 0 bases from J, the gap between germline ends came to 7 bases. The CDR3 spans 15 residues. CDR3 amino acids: CASSAKSSGANVLTF. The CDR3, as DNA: TGTGCCAGCAGTGCCAAGAGCTCTGGGGCCAACGTCCTGACTTTC.

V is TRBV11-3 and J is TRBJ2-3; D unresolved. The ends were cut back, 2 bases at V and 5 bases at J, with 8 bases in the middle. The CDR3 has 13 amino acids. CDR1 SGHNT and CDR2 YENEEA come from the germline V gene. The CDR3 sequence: CASSLRLRDTQYF. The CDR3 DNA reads TGTGCCAGCAGCTTAAGGTTAAGAGATACGCAGTATTTT. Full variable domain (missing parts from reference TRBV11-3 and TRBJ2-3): EAGVVQSPRYKIIEKKQPVAFWCNPISGHNTLYWYLQNLGQGPELLIRYENEEAVDDSQLPKDRFSAERLKGVDSTLKIQPAELGDSAVYLCASSLRLRDTQYFGPGTRLTVL.

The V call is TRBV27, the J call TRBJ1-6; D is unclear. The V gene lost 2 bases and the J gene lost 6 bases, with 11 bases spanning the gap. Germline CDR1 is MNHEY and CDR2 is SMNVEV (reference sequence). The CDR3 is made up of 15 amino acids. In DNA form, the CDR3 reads TGTGCCAGCAGTTTAGAGGGTGGGGTTAATTCACCCCTCCACTTT. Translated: CASSLEGGVNSPLHF.

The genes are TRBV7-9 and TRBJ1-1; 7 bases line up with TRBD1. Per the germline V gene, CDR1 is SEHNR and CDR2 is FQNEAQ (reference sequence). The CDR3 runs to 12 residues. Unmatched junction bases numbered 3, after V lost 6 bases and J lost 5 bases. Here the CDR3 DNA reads TGTGCCAGCAGTCGACAGGGAACTGAAGCTTTCTTT. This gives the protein CASSRQGTEAFF.

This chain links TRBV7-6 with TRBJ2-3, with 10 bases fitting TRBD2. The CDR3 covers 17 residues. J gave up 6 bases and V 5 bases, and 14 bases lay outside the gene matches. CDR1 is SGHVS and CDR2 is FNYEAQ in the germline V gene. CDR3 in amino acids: CASSPLGAGGPGDTQYF. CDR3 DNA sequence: TGTGCCAGCAGCCCCCTAGGAGCGGGAGGGCCGGGGGATACGCAGTATTTT.

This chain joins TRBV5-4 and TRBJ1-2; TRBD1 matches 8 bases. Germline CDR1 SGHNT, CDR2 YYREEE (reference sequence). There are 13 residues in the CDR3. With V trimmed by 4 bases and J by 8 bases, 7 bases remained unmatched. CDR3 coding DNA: TGTGCCAGCAGCGTAAACTCAGGGGGCGGCTACACCTTC. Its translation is CASSVNSGGGYTF.

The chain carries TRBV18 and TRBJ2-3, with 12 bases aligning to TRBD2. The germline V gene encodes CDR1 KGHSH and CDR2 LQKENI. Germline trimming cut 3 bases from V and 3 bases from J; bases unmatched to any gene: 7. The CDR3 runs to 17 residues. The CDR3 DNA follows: TGTGCCAGCTCACCCCTATCGACTAGCGGGGGAACAGATACGCAGTATTTT. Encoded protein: CASSPLSTSGGTDTQYF.

The CDR3 loop reads CASSFGLEGQPQHF. The CDR3 DNA reads TGTGCCAGCAGCTTTGGTTTGGAGGGTCAGCCCCAGCATTTT. The chain carries TRBV5-4 and TRBJ1-5; D is undetermined. Per germline, CDR1 SGHNT and CDR2 YYREEE (reference sequence). V lost 2 bases and J 6 bases, leaving 12 bases between the germline ends. This CDR3 contains 14 residues.

CDR3 nucleotides: TGTGCCAGCAGGGGACAGGGGGCTATTACTGAAGCTTTCTTT. Residues: CASRGQGAITEAFF. This sequence joins TRBV6-6 and TRBJ1-1; 12 positions agree with TRBD1. V lost 6 bases, J lost 5 bases, and 4 bases stayed unmatched. This CDR3 spans 14 amino acids. CDR1 MNHNY and CDR2 SVGAGI come from the germline V gene (reference sequence).

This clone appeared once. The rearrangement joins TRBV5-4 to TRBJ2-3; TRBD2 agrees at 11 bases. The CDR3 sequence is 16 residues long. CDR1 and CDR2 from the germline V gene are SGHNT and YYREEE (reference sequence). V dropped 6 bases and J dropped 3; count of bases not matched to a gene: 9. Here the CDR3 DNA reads TGTGCCAGCAATGCCCGTAGCGGGGGGGGGACAGATACGCAGTATTTT. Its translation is CASNARSGGGTDTQYF.

CDR3 sequence (DNA): TGTGCCAGCAGCTCCCTAAGCCCTTTCGGCACAGATACGCAGTATTTT. Translated, it gives CASSSLSPFGTDTQYF. The gene calls are TRBV5-7 and TRBJ2-3; no clear D gene. TRBV5-7 is an ORF, and what it does is uncertain. The V and J ends lost 3 bases and 1 base respectively, with 15 bases between them. The CDR3 consists of 16 residues.

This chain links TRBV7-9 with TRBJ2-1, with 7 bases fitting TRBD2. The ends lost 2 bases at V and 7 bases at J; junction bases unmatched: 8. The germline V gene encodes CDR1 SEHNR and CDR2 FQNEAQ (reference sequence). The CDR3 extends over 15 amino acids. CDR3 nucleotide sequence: TGTGCCAGCAGCTTAACGCGGGAGATATTAAATGAGCAGTTCTTC. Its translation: CASSLTREILNEQFF.

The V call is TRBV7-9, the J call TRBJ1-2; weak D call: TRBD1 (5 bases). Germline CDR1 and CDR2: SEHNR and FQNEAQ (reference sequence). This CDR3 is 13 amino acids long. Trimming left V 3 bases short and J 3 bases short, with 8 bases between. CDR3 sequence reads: CASSLGGDYGYTF. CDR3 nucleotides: TGTGCCAGCAGCTTGGGGGGTGACTATGGCTACACCTTC.

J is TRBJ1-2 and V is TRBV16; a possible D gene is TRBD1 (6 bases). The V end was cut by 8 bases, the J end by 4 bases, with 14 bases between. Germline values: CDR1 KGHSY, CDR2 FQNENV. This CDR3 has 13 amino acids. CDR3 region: CASFPGETYGYTF. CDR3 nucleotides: TGTGCCAGCTTTCCAGGGGAGACCTATGGCTACACCTTC.

This CDR3 is CASSLKAGSSYNEQFF. DNA of the CDR3: TGTGCCAGCAGCTTAAAGGCGGGGAGCTCCTACAATGAGCAGTTCTTC. The chain carries TRBV7-3 and TRBJ2-1; the D gene is possibly TRBD2 (6 bases). There are 16 residues in the CDR3. V lost 1 base and J 0 bases, leaving 10 bases between the germline ends. The germline gives CDR1 SGHTA, CDR2 FQGTGA.